A selection of T cell receptor beta chains follows, all from one sample in a study of blood T cell repertoires in COVID-19. TCRdb's table, derived via immunoSEQ multiplex PCR, lists solely in-frame clones and lacks some. Of more than 350,000 clones in the sample, roughly 88% are singletons; the top ten hold roughly 1.4%. Sample: PBMCs or T cells enriched from blood (not recorded which). These receptors all come from a young woman who had been exposed to COVID-19. Each CDR3 is given with its conserved first and last residue. A D gene is named only where the DNA matches it firmly. Not every row has a clone size; where given, it reads once, few, many or a size class.

d_call	clone_size	j_call	v_call	cdr3_nt	cdr3_aa
.	.	TRBJ2-1	TRBV6-5	TGTGCCAGCAGTCGGGTTAACAATGAGCAGTTCTTC	CASSRVNNEQFF
.	once	TRBJ2-3	TRBV5-1	TGCGCCAGCAGCTTGGCACTAGACGGAGATACGCAGTATTTT	CASSLALDGDTQYF
.	.	TRBJ2-5	TRBV18	TGTGCCAGCTCACCAGGGAGGTCGGAGACCCAGTACTTC	CASSPGRSETQYF
.	.	TRBJ2-7	TRBV4-1	TGCGCCAGCAGTTCCGGGCCGGGGACCTACGAGCAGTACTTC	CASSSGPGTYEQYF
.	.	TRBJ1-1	TRBV7-2	TGTGCCAGCAGCTTAGGGCAGGGGCGCACTGAAGCTTTCTTT	CASSLGQGRTEAFF
.	once	TRBJ2-1	TRBV21-1	TGTGCCAGCAGCAATGGAGGACAGGATAATGATGAGCAGTTCTTC	CASSNGGQDNDEQFF
.	.	TRBJ1-1	TRBV5-5	TGTGCCAGCAGCTGGCTTATGAACACTGAAGCTTTCTTT	CASSWLMNTEAFF
TRBD2	.	TRBJ2-1	TRBV25-1	TGTGCCAGCACCCCGGGACTAGCGGGGGCCCCTGAGCAGTTCTTC	CASTPGLAGAPEQFF
.	.	TRBJ1-5	TRBV9	TGTGCCAGCAGCCCCCTCGGTTTCGGTCAGCCCCAGCATTTT	CASSPLGFGQPQHF
TRBD2	.	TRBJ2-5	TRBV5-4	TGTGCCAGCAGTCAGCTGGGGACTAGCGGGATTCAAGAGACCCAGTACTTC	CASSQLGTSGIQETQYF
TRBD1	.	TRBJ1-1	TRBV5-1	TGCGCCAGCAGCTCCCAGGGACAGGGGGTGAGGACTGAAGCTTTCTTT	CASSSQGQGVRTEAFF
TRBD1	.	TRBJ1-2	TRBV4-3	TGCGCCAGCAGCCCCGGACAGGGAGCAAACTATGGCTACACCTTC	CASSPGQGANYGYTF
TRBD2	.	TRBJ2-1	TRBV27	TGTGCCAGCCGACGAGCGGGAGCATCCCTCAATGAGCAGTTCTTC	CASRRAGASLNEQFF
.	.	TRBJ1-1	TRBV29-1	TGCAGCGTTGGCGGGGGACTTATGAACACTGAAGCTTTCTTT	CSVGGGLMNTEAFF